The rows below give T cell receptor beta chains drawn from one sample of a study of beta chain features in type 1 diabetes. Some clones are missing from TCRdb's copy, which holds only in-frame ones; the method was immunoSEQ multiplex PCR. Among about 470,000 clones listed, about 29% were seen once. Sequencing input: naive CD4+ T cells from blood. Receptors were obtained from a man younger than 35 in good health. The CDR3 runs from the conserved cysteine through the conserved F or W. Fields, in order: clone size, V gene, J gene, D gene, CDR3 DNA, CDR3 protein. A D gene is named only where the DNA matches it firmly. The listing skips clone size in some rows; elsewhere it reads once, few, many or a size class.

size: few; V: TRBV4-2; J: TRBJ2-1; D: TRBD2; DNA: TGTGCCAGCAGCCAAGTGTCCAGCGGGGGATACAATGAGCAGTTCTTC; CDR3: CASSQVSSGGYNEQFF
size: NA; V: TRBV6-1; J: TRBJ1-5; D: TRBD1; DNA: TGTGCCAGCAGTGTACCAGGGGGCGGTCAGCCCCAGCATTTT; CDR3: CASSVPGGGQPQHF
size: few; V: TRBV6-1; J: TRBJ2-1; D: NA; DNA: TGTGCCACTGTGATGGACCCCTACAATGAGCAGTTCTTC; CDR3: CATVMDPYNEQFF
size: once; V: TRBV29-1; J: TRBJ2-3; D: NA; DNA: TGCAGCGGCAGCAGGGGAGGTTCAGATACGCAGTATTTT; CDR3: CSGSRGGSDTQYF
size: NA; V: TRBV7-3; J: TRBJ2-7; D: NA; DNA: TGTGCCAGCAGCTTAGGTCCGCAGCTGGTCTACGAGCAGTACTTC; CDR3: CASSLGPQLVYEQYF
size: NA; V: TRBV6-5; J: TRBJ2-7; D: TRBD1; DNA: TGTGCCAGCAGTTACTACAGGGGGCACTACGAGCAGTACTTC; CDR3: CASSYYRGHYEQYF
size: few; V: TRBV5-1; J: TRBJ2-6; D: NA; DNA: TGCGCCAGCAGCTTGGAAGGCGGGACAGCGTCCCACGTCCTGACTTTC; CDR3: CASSLEGGTASHVLTF
size: NA; V: TRBV7-2; J: TRBJ2-7; D: NA; DNA: TGTGCCAGCAGCTTAGCGAGTAGCGTCTACGAGCAGTACTTC; CDR3: CASSLASSVYEQYF
size: NA; V: TRBV15; J: TRBJ2-3; D: NA; DNA: TGTGCCACCGGGGGGTGGTTCCCAGATACGCAGTATTTT; CDR3: CATGGWFPDTQYF
size: NA; V: TRBV15; J: TRBJ1-1; D: NA; DNA: TGTGCCACCAGCAGAGCGGGGGACACTGAAGCTTTCTTT; CDR3: CATSRAGDTEAFF
size: NA; V: TRBV6-6; J: TRBJ2-7; D: NA; DNA: TGTGCCAGCAGTTACCAGGGAAAAACCTACGAGCAGTACTTC; CDR3: CASSYQGKTYEQYF
size: few; V: TRBV5-4; J: TRBJ2-5; D: TRBD2; DNA: TGTGCCAGCAGCCCGGGCAGAAGCGGGAGTCAAGAGACCCAGTACTTC; CDR3: CASSPGRSGSQETQYF
size: few; V: TRBV4-2; J: TRBJ2-7; D: TRBD2; DNA: TGTGCCAGCAGCCAAAAGACCGGGACTAGCGCTTACGAGCAGTACTTC; CDR3: CASSQKTGTSAYEQYF
size: few; V: TRBV25-1; J: TRBJ2-2; D: TRBD2; DNA: TGTGCCAGCAGTGTGCTGCCTCGGGGGGCCGGGGAGCTGTTTTTT; CDR3: CASSVLPRGAGELFF
size: few; V: TRBV4-2; J: TRBJ2-1; D: NA; DNA: TGTGCCAGCAGCCAAGGTGAAGCTTTCTCCTACAATGAGCAGTTCTTC; CDR3: CASSQGEAFSYNEQFF
size: NA; V: TRBV5-1; J: TRBJ2-1; D: NA; DNA: TGCGCCACCTCCCCGGTGGGGGGAGTCAATGAGCAGTTCTTC; CDR3: CATSPVGGVNEQFF
size: NA; V: TRBV4-1; J: TRBJ2-7; D: NA; DNA: TGCGCCAGCAGCCAAAGTGCGGTCTCCTACGAGCAGTACTTC; CDR3: CASSQSAVSYEQYF
size: NA; V: TRBV9; J: TRBJ2-7; D: NA; DNA: TGTGCCAGCAGCGTGGAGGGATCCTACGAGCAGTACTTC; CDR3: CASSVEGSYEQYF
size: NA; V: TRBV15; J: TRBJ2-1; D: NA; DNA: TGTGCCACCAGGCCCTCTTGGGAGAGACATGAGCAGTTCTTC; CDR3: CATRPSWERHEQFF
size: NA; V: TRBV2; J: TRBJ2-7; D: NA; DNA: TGTGCCAGCAGAGGGGGGGCCCACAACAACTACGAGCAGTACTTC; CDR3: CASRGGAHNNYEQYF
size: NA; V: TRBV25-1; J: TRBJ2-5; D: NA; DNA: TGTGCCAGCAGTGACAGGGTCGTCCAAGAGACCCAGTACTTC; CDR3: CASSDRVVQETQYF
size: NA; V: TRBV7-9; J: TRBJ2-3; D: NA; DNA: TGTGCCAGCACCCGTGAGGGTCTGGCAGATACGCAGTATTTT; CDR3: CASTREGLADTQYF
size: NA; V: TRBV6-6; J: TRBJ2-5; D: NA; DNA: TGTGCCAGCAGTCGCGGGCCCGGCGAGACCCAGTACTTC; CDR3: CASSRGPGETQYF
size: NA; V: TRBV30; J: TRBJ1-1; D: NA; DNA: TGTGCCTGGAGACGAAAGGAGGCGGGGGCGGCTTTCTTT; CDR3: CAWRRKEAGAAFF
size: NA; V: TRBV6-5; J: TRBJ2-7; D: TRBD1; DNA: TGTGCCAGCAGTTACATGGGGACAGGGAGCGCCTACGAGCAGTACTTC; CDR3: CASSYMGTGSAYEQYF
size: NA; V: TRBV29-1; J: TRBJ2-7; D: NA; DNA: TGCAGCGCGAGAGGGGGGGTCGGTTACGAGCAGTACTTC; CDR3: CSARGGVGYEQYF
size: few; V: TRBV7-2; J: TRBJ2-1; D: TRBD2; DNA: TGTGCCAGCAGGGCTAGCGGGGTGAATGAGCAGTTCTTC; CDR3: CASRASGVNEQFF
size: once; V: TRBV9; J: TRBJ2-7; D: TRBD1; DNA: TGTGCCAGCAGTCCGGGACAGGGATCCCTCTACGAGCAGTACTTC; CDR3: CASSPGQGSLYEQYF
size: few; V: TRBV25-1; J: TRBJ2-7; D: TRBD1; DNA: TGTGCCAGCAGTGTAACCGGGACAGGGGGCGAGCAGTACTTC; CDR3: CASSVTGTGGEQYF
size: NA; V: TRBV9; J: TRBJ2-1; D: TRBD2; DNA: TGTGCCAGCAGCGTTATGGCGGGAGAGGGGAATGAGCAGTTCTTC; CDR3: CASSVMAGEGNEQFF
size: few; V: TRBV25-1; J: TRBJ2-7; D: NA; DNA: TGTGCCAGCAGTGACACGAGCTCCTACGAGCAGTACTTC; CDR3: CASSDTSSYEQYF
size: once; V: TRBV7-2; J: TRBJ1-2; D: NA; DNA: TGTGCCAGCAGCTTCCAGGGGCCCGGGGGTAACTATGGCTACACCTTC; CDR3: CASSFQGPGGNYGYTF
size: few; V: TRBV7-9; J: TRBJ1-2; D: TRBD1; DNA: TGTGCCAGCAGCCCCAACGCCGGGACAGGGGTGAACTATGGCTACACCTTC; CDR3: CASSPNAGTGVNYGYTF
size: few; V: TRBV7-8; J: TRBJ2-3; D: TRBD2; DNA: TGTGCCAGCAGCTTAGAGACTAGCGGGATAGCAGATACGCAGTATTTT; CDR3: CASSLETSGIADTQYF
size: few; V: TRBV5-1; J: TRBJ2-7; D: TRBD1; DNA: TGCGCCAGCAGCCCCGGGACAGCGTCCTACGAGCAGTACTTC; CDR3: CASSPGTASYEQYF
size: NA; V: TRBV30; J: TRBJ2-7; D: TRBD2; DNA: TGTGCCTGGAGCGCACTAGCGGGAGGGTTCTACGAGCAGTACTTC; CDR3: CAWSALAGGFYEQYF
size: NA; V: TRBV4-3; J: TRBJ2-3; D: NA; DNA: TGCGCCAGCAGCCAAGATTTTCTAGATACGCAGTATTTT; CDR3: CASSQDFLDTQYF
size: NA; V: TRBV5-4; J: TRBJ2-1; D: NA; DNA: TGTGCCAGCAGCTTGGGAGGGAGTTACAATGAGCAGTTCTTC; CDR3: CASSLGGSYNEQFF
size: NA; V: TRBV2; J: TRBJ2-5; D: TRBD1; DNA: TGTGCCAGCAGTCGGGACAGGGGGGGGACCCAGTACTTC; CDR3: CASSRDRGGTQYF
size: NA; V: TRBV29-1; J: TRBJ2-5; D: NA; DNA: TGCAGCGTTGCACCCCCGACAGCAAGCCAAGAGACCCAGTACTTC; CDR3: CSVAPPTASQETQYF
size: NA; V: TRBV19; J: TRBJ2-3; D: NA; DNA: TGTGCCAGTAGTATGAGGCGGGTCTCTAGCACAGATACGCAGTATTTT; CDR3: CASSMRRVSSTDTQYF
size: NA; V: TRBV29-1; J: TRBJ2-5; D: TRBD2; DNA: TGCAGCGTTTTTGGCCTAGCGGTACAAGAGACCCAGTACTTC; CDR3: CSVFGLAVQETQYF
size: NA; V: TRBV7-9; J: TRBJ1-5; D: NA; DNA: TGTGCCAGCAGCTTGTCCTCAGCTAATCAGCCCCAGCATTTT; CDR3: CASSLSSANQPQHF
size: NA; V: TRBV15; J: TRBJ2-5; D: TRBD1; DNA: TGTGCCACCAGCAGAGGGACAGGAAATCAAGAGACCCAGTACTTC; CDR3: CATSRGTGNQETQYF
size: NA; V: TRBV29-1; J: TRBJ2-5; D: NA; DNA: TGCAGCGTTGATGCGGGGGCGAAGACCCAGTACTTC; CDR3: CSVDAGAKTQYF
size: NA; V: TRBV11-2; J: TRBJ2-7; D: NA; DNA: TGTGCCAGCAGCCCCCCCGCCCGGGGGCCCCTCTCCTACGAGCAGTACTTC; CDR3: CASSPPARGPLSYEQYF
size: NA; V: TRBV30; J: TRBJ2-1; D: TRBD1; DNA: TGTGCCTGGAGCATGCACAGGGGCACCTACAATGAGCAGTTCTTC; CDR3: CAWSMHRGTYNEQFF
size: few; V: TRBV29-1; J: TRBJ1-5; D: TRBD1; DNA: TGCAGCGCCATGGACAGGGTCGGGCAGCCCCAGCATTTT; CDR3: CSAMDRVGQPQHF
size: few; V: TRBV18; J: TRBJ1-3; D: NA; DNA: TGTGCCAGCTCACCTGCCACTCTTAGCTCTGGAAACACCATATATTTT; CDR3: CASSPATLSSGNTIYF
size: once; V: TRBV30; J: TRBJ2-5; D: NA; DNA: TGTGCCTGGAGTGTACAGGGAGCACAGACCCAGTACTTC; CDR3: CAWSVQGAQTQYF
size: few; V: TRBV29-1; J: TRBJ2-4; D: NA; DNA: TGCAGCGTTGCGTCGGACACCCAGACAATTCAGTACTTC; CDR3: CSVASDTQTIQYF
size: NA; V: TRBV2; J: TRBJ2-3; D: TRBD2; DNA: TGTGCCAGCAGTTGGACTAGCGGGAGAGGAGATACGCAGTATTTT; CDR3: CASSWTSGRGDTQYF
size: once; V: TRBV10-3; J: TRBJ1-3; D: NA; DNA: TGTGCCATCAGTGAGTCTCAGGATAACACCATATATTTT; CDR3: CAISESQDNTIYF
size: NA; V: TRBV7-3; J: TRBJ2-6; D: NA; DNA: TGTGCCAGCAGCTTTGTCCCCAACAGGGCCGGGGCCAACGTCCTGACTTTC; CDR3: CASSFVPNRAGANVLTF
size: few; V: TRBV15; J: TRBJ2-5; D: NA; DNA: TGTGCCACCAGCCCACACCCTGGGGGAGAGACCCAGTACTTC; CDR3: CATSPHPGGETQYF
size: few; V: TRBV16; J: TRBJ2-7; D: NA; DNA: TGTGCCAGCAGCGGAACACATACCTACGAGCAGTACTTC; CDR3: CASSGTHTYEQYF
size: few; V: TRBV2; J: TRBJ2-1; D: NA; DNA: TGTGCCAGCAGTGAAGTACTCAATGAGCAGTTCTTC; CDR3: CASSEVLNEQFF